These T cell receptor beta chains were read from a single sample in a study of identical twins. TCRdb independently ran MiXCR on the 5' RACE reads; one entry per CDR3 protein. Of more than 600,000 distinct CDR3 sequences in the sample, 18% were seen once. These data were also reused for a study on T cells expressing NK-cell markers.

Sequencing was done on a sample of PBMCs. The receptors were sampled from a woman younger than 35 in good health. The CDR3 runs from the conserved cysteine through the conserved F or W. The D gene is left open where the match is weak. Some rows mark clone size as missing; the rest say once, few, many or name a class of expanded clone.

abundance	v_gene	j_gene	d_gene	CDR3aa	CDR3nt
few	TRBV6-5	TRBJ2-1	.	CASWDLPNEQFF	TGTGCCAGCTGGGACCTACCCAATGAGCAGTTCTTC
.	TRBV29-1	TRBJ2-7	.	CSVGQVTYEQYF	TGCAGCGTTGGCCAGGTAACCTACGAGCAGTACTTC
few	TRBV7-2	TRBJ2-5	.	CASTRDARETQYF	TGTGCCAGCACACGGGATGCACGGGAGACCCAGTACTTC
.	TRBV5-5	TRBJ2-5	.	CASRAVAPSSLWTQYF	TGTGCCAGCAGGGCCGTGGCTCCTAGCAGTCTATGGACCCAGTACTTC
.	TRBV2	TRBJ1-6	.	CASSGPGLDSPLHF	TGTGCCAGCAGTGGACCTGGATTGGATTCACCCCTCCACTTT
.	TRBV7-2	TRBJ2-5	.	CASSSRQEETQYF	TGTGCCAGCAGCTCACGACAGGAAGAGACCCAGTACTTC
many	TRBV12-3/TRBV12-4	TRBJ2-1	.	CASRESTRTNEQFF	TGTGCCAGCAGAGAATCGACTAGGACGAATGAGCAGTTCTTC
few	TRBV5-1	TRBJ2-1	.	CASSWAGTGNYNEQFF	TGCGCCAGCAGCTGGGCCGGGACTGGCAACTACAATGAGCAGTTCTTC
.	TRBV11-2	TRBJ2-7	.	CASSLVMREQYF	TGTGCCAGCAGCTTAGTGATGAGGGAGCAGTACTTC
.	TRBV19	TRBJ2-3	.	CASRRDATDTQYF	TGTGCCAGTAGACGGGACGCCACAGATACGCAGTATTTT